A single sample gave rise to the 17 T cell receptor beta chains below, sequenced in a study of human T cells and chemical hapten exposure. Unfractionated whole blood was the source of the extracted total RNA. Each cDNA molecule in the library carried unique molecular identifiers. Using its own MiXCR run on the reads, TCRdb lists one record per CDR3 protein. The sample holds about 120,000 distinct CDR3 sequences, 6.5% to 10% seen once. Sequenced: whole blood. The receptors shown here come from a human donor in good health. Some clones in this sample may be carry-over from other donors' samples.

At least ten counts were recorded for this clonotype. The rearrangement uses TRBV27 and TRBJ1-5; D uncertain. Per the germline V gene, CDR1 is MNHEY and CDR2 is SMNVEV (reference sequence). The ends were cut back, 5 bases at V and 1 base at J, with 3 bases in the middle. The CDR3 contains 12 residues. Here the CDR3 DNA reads TGTGCCAGCAGTGAAAGCAATCAGCCCCAGCATTTT. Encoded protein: CASSESNQPQHF.

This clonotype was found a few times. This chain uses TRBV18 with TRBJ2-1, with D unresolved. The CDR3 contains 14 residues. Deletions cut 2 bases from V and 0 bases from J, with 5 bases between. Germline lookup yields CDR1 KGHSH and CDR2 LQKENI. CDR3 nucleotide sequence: TGTGCCAGCTCACCATCGAGCTCCTACAATGAGCAGTTCTTC. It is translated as CASSPSSSYNEQFF.

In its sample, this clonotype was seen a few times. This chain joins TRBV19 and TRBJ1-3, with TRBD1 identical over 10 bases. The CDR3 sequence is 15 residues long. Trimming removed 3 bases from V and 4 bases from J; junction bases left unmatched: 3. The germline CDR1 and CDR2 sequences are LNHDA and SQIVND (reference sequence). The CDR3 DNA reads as TGTGCCAGTAGTATTGGGACAGGGGCAGGAAACACCATATATTTT. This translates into CASSIGTGAGNTIYF.

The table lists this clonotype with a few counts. The CDR3 region has the DNA TGTGCCAGCAGCGAACTATCCGGGGAGCTGTTTTTT. Its translation: CASSELSGELFF. The chain carries TRBV12-3 or TRBV12-4 and TRBJ2-2; D gene unclear. Trimming removed 6 bases from V and 6 bases from J, with 8 bases in between. The CDR3 consists of 12 residues.

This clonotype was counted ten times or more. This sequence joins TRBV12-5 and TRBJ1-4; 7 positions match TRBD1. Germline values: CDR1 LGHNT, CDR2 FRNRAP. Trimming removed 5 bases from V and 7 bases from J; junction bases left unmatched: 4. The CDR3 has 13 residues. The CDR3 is CASGPSGGEKLFF. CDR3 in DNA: TGTGCTAGTGGTCCGTCAGGGGGTGAAAAACTGTTTTTT.

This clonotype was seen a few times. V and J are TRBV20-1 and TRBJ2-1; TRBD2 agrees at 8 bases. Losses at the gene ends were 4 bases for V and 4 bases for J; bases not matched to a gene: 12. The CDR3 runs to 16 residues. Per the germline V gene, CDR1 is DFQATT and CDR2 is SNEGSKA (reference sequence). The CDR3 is CSANGRAGSAYNEQFF. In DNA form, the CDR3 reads TGCAGTGCTAACGGGAGGGCCGGTTCGGCATACAATGAGCAGTTCTTC.

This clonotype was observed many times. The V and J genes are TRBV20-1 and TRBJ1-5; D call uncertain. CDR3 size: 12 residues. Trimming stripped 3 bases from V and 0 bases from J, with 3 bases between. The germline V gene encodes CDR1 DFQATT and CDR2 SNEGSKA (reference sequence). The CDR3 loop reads CSASSSNQPQHF. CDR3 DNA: TGCAGTGCTAGCTCTAGCAATCAGCCCCAGCATTTT.

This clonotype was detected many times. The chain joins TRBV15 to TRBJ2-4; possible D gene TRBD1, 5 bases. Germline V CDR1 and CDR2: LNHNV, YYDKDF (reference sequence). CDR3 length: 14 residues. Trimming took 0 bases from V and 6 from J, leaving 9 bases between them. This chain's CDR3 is CATSRDRGANIQYF. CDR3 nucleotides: TGTGCCACCAGCAGAGATCGTGGGGCAAACATTCAGTACTTC. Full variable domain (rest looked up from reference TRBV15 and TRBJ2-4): DAMVIQNPRYQVTQFGKPVTLSCSQTLNHNVMYWYQQKSSQAPKLLFHYYDKDFNNEADTPDNFQSRRPNTSFCFLDIRSPGLGDTAMYLCATSRDRGANIQYFGAGTRLSVL.

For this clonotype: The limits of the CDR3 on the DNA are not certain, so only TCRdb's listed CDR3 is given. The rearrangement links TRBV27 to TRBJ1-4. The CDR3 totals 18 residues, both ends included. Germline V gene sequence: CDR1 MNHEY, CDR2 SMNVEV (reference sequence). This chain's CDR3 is CASSSSPTWQATNEKLFF.

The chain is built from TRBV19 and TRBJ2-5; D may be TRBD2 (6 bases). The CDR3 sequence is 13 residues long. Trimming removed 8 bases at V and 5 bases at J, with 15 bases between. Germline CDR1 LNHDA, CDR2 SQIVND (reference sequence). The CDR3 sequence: CASSGPGGETQYF. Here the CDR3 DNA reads TGTGCCAGTTCGGGCCCCGGAGGGGAGACCCAGTACTTC.

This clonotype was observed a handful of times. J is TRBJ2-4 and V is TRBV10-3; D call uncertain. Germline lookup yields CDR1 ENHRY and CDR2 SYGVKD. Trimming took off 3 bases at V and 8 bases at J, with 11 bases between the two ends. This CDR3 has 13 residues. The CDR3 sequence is CAISDVGRHIQYF. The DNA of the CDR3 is TGTGCCATCAGTGACGTGGGAAGGCACATTCAGTACTTC.

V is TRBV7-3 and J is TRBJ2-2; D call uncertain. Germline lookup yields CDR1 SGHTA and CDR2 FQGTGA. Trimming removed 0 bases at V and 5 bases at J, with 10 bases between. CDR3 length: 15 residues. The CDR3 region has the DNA TGTGCCAGCAGCTTAACTGGCAGTACAACCGGGGAGCTGTTTTTT. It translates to CASSLTGSTTGELFF.

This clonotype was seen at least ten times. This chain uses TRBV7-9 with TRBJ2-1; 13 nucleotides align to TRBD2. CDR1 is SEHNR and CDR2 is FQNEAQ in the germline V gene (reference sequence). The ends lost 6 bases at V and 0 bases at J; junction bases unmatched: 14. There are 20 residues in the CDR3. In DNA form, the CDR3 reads TGTGCCAGCAGATACGGACTAGCGGGAGCGCACGGAAGCTCCTACAATGAGCAGTTCTTC. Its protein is CASRYGLAGAHGSSYNEQFF.

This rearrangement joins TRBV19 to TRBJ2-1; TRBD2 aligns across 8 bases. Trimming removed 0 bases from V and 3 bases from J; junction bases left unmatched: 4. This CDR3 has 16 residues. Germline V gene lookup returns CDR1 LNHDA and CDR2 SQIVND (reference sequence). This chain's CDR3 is CASSIDRAGVYNEQFF. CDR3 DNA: TGTGCCAGTAGTATAGATCGAGCGGGGGTCTACAATGAGCAGTTCTTC. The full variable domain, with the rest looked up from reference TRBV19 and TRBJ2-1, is DGGITQSPKYLFRKEGQNVTLSCEQNLNHDAMYWYRQDPGQGLRLIYYSQIVNDFQKGDIAEGYSVSREKKESFPLTVTSAQKNPTAFYLCASSIDRAGVYNEQFFGPGTRLTVL.

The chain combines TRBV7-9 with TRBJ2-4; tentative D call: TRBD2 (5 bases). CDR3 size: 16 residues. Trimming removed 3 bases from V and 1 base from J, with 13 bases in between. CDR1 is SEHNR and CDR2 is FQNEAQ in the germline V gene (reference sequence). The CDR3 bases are TGTGCCAGCAGCTTTGAACGGATAGCGGCCAAAAACATTCAGTACTTC. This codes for CASSFERIAAKNIQYF.

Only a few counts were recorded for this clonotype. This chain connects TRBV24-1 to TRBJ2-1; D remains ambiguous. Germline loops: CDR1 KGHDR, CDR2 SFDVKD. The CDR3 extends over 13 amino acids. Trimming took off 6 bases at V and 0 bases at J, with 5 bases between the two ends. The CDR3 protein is CATSRGSYNEQFF. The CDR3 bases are TGTGCCACCAGTAGAGGCTCCTACAATGAGCAGTTCTTC.

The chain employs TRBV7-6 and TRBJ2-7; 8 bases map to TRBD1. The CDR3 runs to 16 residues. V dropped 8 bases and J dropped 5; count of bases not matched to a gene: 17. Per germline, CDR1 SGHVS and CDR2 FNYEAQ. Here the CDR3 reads CASGGLPGQEGDEQYF. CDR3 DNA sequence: TGTGCCAGCGGCGGATTACCGGGACAGGAGGGGGACGAGCAGTACTTC.